Below are 27 T cell receptor beta chains sequenced from a single sample in a study of blood T cell repertoires in COVID-19. The table came from immunoSEQ multiplex PCR; TCRdb's copy has only in-frame clones and leaves some out. Of about 120,000 clones in the sample, 80% to 90% were seen once. Sequencing was carried out using peripheral blood. The source of these receptors is a woman between 50 and 59 years old with active or convalescent COVID-19.

The genes are TRBV23-1 and TRBJ1-5; D gene ambiguous. TRBV23-1 qualifies as an ORF whose function is uncertain. The CDR3 contains 17 residues. V dropped 3 bases and J dropped 0 bases, with 15 bases sitting between them. CDR3 in amino acids: CASSHEWRALSNQPQHF. Written as DNA, the CDR3 is TGCGCCAGCAGTCATGAATGGAGGGCCCTTAGCAATCAGCCCCAGCATTTT.

The V gene is TRBV7-3, the J gene TRBJ2-7; the match to TRBD1 covers 9 bases. Germline CDR1 is SGHTA and CDR2 is FQGTGA. The length of the CDR3 is 16 residues. With V trimmed by 5 bases and J by 0 bases, 8 bases remained unmatched. CDR3 region: CASSKSGQGPSYEQYF. CDR3 coding DNA: TGTGCCAGCAGCAAATCGGGACAGGGTCCCTCCTACGAGCAGTACTTC.

The chain links TRBV7-3 to TRBJ2-1; 8 bases are a match to TRBD1. Germline trimming cut 4 bases from V and 1 base from J; bases unmatched to any gene: 6. Germline CDR1 SGHTA, CDR2 FQGTGA. The CDR3 totals 16 residues. Here the CDR3 DNA reads TGTGCCAGCAGCTCTTTGACAGGGGCTTCCTACAATGAGCAGTTCTTC. Translation: CASSSLTGASYNEQFF.

In this sample, this clone turned up a few times. This sequence joins TRBV5-5 and TRBJ2-7; 8 positions match TRBD1. With 1 base clipped from V and 3 bases from J, the junction kept 3 bases outside the gene matches. Germline CDR1 reads SGHKS; CDR2 reads YYEKEE (reference sequence). CDR3 size: 14 residues. CDR3 in DNA: TGTGCCAGCAGCTTGCAGGGGACAGGCTACGAGCAGTACTTC. This gives the protein CASSLQGTGYEQYF.

This chain links TRBV11-2 with TRBJ2-5, with 7 bases identical to TRBD1. The ends lost 5 bases at V and 5 bases at J; junction bases unmatched: 8. Looked up from germline, CDR1 is SGHAT and CDR2 is FQNNGV. The CDR3 is 14 residues long. CDR3 coding DNA: TGTGCCAGCAGCCAAGACAGGGCGCATGAGACCCAGTACTTC. Its translation is CASSQDRAHETQYF.

This clone occurred a few times. The rearrangement links TRBV9 to TRBJ1-2; 7 bases agree with TRBD1. The CDR3 spans 13 residues. The V gene end was trimmed by 6 bases and the J gene end by 5 bases; junction bases not matched to a gene: 7. Germline CDR1 reads SGDLS; CDR2 reads YYNGEE. CDR3 DNA: TGTGCCAGCACCGGAGGGGGCAGTTATGGCTACACCTTC. This encodes CASTGGGSYGYTF.

The chain couples TRBV5-1 to TRBJ1-1; maybe TRBD1 (5 bases). CDR3 length: 13 amino acids. CDR1 is SGHRS and CDR2 is YFSETQ in the germline V gene. Trimming removed 6 bases at V and 2 bases at J, with 11 bases between. The CDR3 DNA reads TGCGCCAGCAAGGGGTCCCCTAACACTGAAGCTTTCTTT. Protein product: CASKGSPNTEAFF.

The chain employs TRBV7-9 and TRBJ1-6; D unresolved. The V gene lost 5 bases and the J gene lost 9 bases, with 14 bases spanning the gap. The CDR3 covers 14 residues. Germline V gives CDR1 SEHNR, CDR2 FQNEAQ (reference sequence). The CDR3 nucleotides read TGTGCCAGCAGCGTCCTGGAGGCCGTTTCACCCCTCCACTTT. Translation: CASSVLEAVSPLHF.

The chain combines TRBV12-3 or TRBV12-4 with TRBJ1-4; a possible D gene is TRBD1 (6 bases). The CDR3 has 13 residues. Trimming shortened V by 8 bases and J by 1 base, and 8 bases separated the two germline ends. The CDR3 is CASRRGTNEKLFF. The DNA for the CDR3 is TGTGCCAGCCGCAGGGGAACTAATGAAAAACTGTTTTTT.

V gene TRBV4-2 combines with J gene TRBJ2-3, with 11 positions matching TRBD2. Germline CDR1 is LGHNA and CDR2 is YNFKEQ. The CDR3 contains 16 residues. The V and J ends lost 2 bases and 5 bases, in that order; junction bases with no gene match: 6. The DNA for the CDR3 is TGTGCCAGCAGCCAAATTAGCGGGAGGGCCGAAGATACGCAGTATTTT. Translated: CASSQISGRAEDTQYF.

CDR3 loop: CASRDRGLNEQFF. CDR3 nucleotide sequence: TGTGCCAGCCGGGACAGGGGGCTTAATGAGCAGTTCTTC. This rearrangement joins TRBV28 to TRBJ2-1; TRBD1 agrees at 12 bases. Looked up from germline, CDR1 is MDHEN and CDR2 is SYDVKM. Unmatched junction bases numbered 3, after V lost 8 bases and J lost 7 bases. The CDR3 loop spans 13 amino acids.

The chain links TRBV13 to TRBJ2-7, with 8 bases fitting TRBD2. Germline V gene sequence: CDR1 PRHDT, CDR2 FYEKMQ (reference sequence). Trimming at V came to 5 bases and at J to 0 bases, leaving 3 bases not matched to a gene. The CDR3 loop spans 14 amino acids. CDR3 sequence: CASSPRGGSYEQYF. As DNA, the CDR3 is TGTGCCAGCAGCCCCCGGGGGGGCTCCTACGAGCAGTACTTC.

The gene calls are TRBV10-3 and TRBJ2-7; the D gene is possibly TRBD1 (5 bases). There are 13 residues in the CDR3. Per germline, CDR1 ENHRY and CDR2 SYGVKD. V dropped 0 bases and J dropped 2 bases, with 5 bases sitting between them. CDR3 loop: CAISESTAYEQYF. The CDR3 region has the DNA TGTGCCATCAGTGAGTCGACAGCCTACGAGCAGTACTTC.

V is TRBV6-1 and J is TRBJ1-4; 8 bases map to TRBD1. The J segment lost 8 bases and the V segment lost 0 bases, leaving 8 bases of the junction unmatched. The CDR3 consists of 16 residues. The germline CDR1 and CDR2 sequences are MNHNS and SASEGT. CDR3 amino acids: CASSEASGQGEEKLFF. The DNA for the CDR3 is TGTGCCAGCAGTGAAGCCTCAGGACAGGGCGAAGAAAAACTGTTTTTT.

The chain is built from TRBV10-3 and TRBJ2-5; maybe TRBD1 (6 bases). Per the germline V gene, CDR1 is ENHRY and CDR2 is SYGVKD. The CDR3 has 15 residues. V was trimmed by 2 bases and J by 0 bases, leaving 10 bases between them. CDR3 in amino acids: CAISEPRGYQETQYF. In nucleotides, the CDR3 is TGTGCCATCAGTGAGCCTAGGGGGTACCAAGAGACCCAGTACTTC.

V and J are TRBV7-2 and TRBJ2-5, with D tentatively TRBD1 (6 bases). V dropped 5 bases and J dropped 5 bases, with 9 bases sitting between them. Germline V gene lookup returns CDR1 SGHTA and CDR2 FQGNSA. The CDR3 is 12 amino acids. The CDR3 region has the DNA TGTGCCAGCAGCCGGACAGCCGAGACCCAGTACTTC. Protein sequence: CASSRTAETQYF.

The chain is built from TRBV27 and TRBJ2-7; 10 bases match TRBD1. CDR1 is MNHEY, CDR2 SMNVEV, per germline (reference sequence). J lost 7 bases, V lost 3 bases, and 9 bases had no gene match. The CDR3 spans 15 residues. In DNA form, the CDR3 reads TGTGCCAGCAGTTTTTCCGGGACAGGGGTAGGGGAGCAGTACTTC. Translated, it gives CASSFSGTGVGEQYF.

In its sample, this clone was seen a few times. The chain has TRBV9 and TRBJ2-1; D unresolved. Per germline, CDR1 SGDLS and CDR2 YYNGEE. The CDR3 runs 15 residues. The V gene lost 4 bases and the J gene lost 0 bases, with 11 bases spanning the gap. The CDR3 bases are TGTGCCAGCAGCCCTTTGGAGAGCTCCTACAATGAGCAGTTCTTC. Translating it yields CASSPLESSYNEQFF.

The chain is built from TRBV5-1 and TRBJ2-7; tentative D call: TRBD2 (6 bases). Germline assignment: CDR1 SGHRS and CDR2 YFSETQ. V was clipped by 3 bases and J by 7 bases, with 20 bases between them. This CDR3 region has 15 residues. DNA of the CDR3: TGCGCCAGCAGCTCCAACCCGCCCGGGAGAAGGGAGCAGTACTTC. Translated, it gives CASSSNPPGRREQYF.

J is TRBJ1-6 and V is TRBV6-5; D is unclear. Germline V gives CDR1 MNHEY, CDR2 SVGAGI. Trimming cost V 9 bases and J 7 bases, with 16 bases left between them. This CDR3 is built from 14 residues. CDR3 amino acids: CASRSLLRNSPLHF. CDR3 DNA sequence: TGTGCCAGTCGGAGCCTACTGAGGAATTCACCCCTCCACTTT.

This chain uses TRBV2 with TRBJ2-1; 14 positions agree with TRBD2. Trimming took 7 bases from V and 10 from J; bases not matched to a gene: 27. CDR3 size: 21 residues. Germline-derived CDR1 and CDR2 are SNHLY and FYNNEI. In nucleotides, the CDR3 is TGTGCCAGCATCGGAAACCGCGGACAGGGCCAGACTAGCGGGAGGGTAGGGGAGCAGTTCTTC. This sequence encodes CASIGNRGQGQTSGRVGEQFF.

V is TRBV5-4 and J is TRBJ2-4; D uncertain. Germline CDR1 and CDR2: SGHNT and YYREEE (reference sequence). V lost 4 bases and J lost 7, with 12 bases in between. The CDR3 covers 13 residues. The CDR3 loop reads CASSRRPANIQYF. CDR3 DNA sequence: TGTGCCAGCAGCCGTCGTCCAGCGAACATTCAGTACTTC.

V and J are TRBV7-9 and TRBJ2-1; 9 positions match TRBD2. Trimming at V came to 3 bases and at J to 7 bases, leaving 13 bases not matched to a gene. CDR1 and CDR2 from the germline V gene are SEHNR and FQNEAQ (reference sequence). CDR3 length equals 17 residues. In DNA form, the CDR3 reads TGTGCCAGCAGCTTCCAAATGGGACTAGCCACGATTAATGAGCAGTTCTTC. Protein product: CASSFQMGLATINEQFF.

CDR3 nucleotide sequence: TGTGCCAGCAACCCAGTAGCGGGGAAAACAGATACGCAGTATTTT. Its translation: CASNPVAGKTDTQYF. The J gene is TRBJ2-3, the V gene TRBV27, with 8 bases fitting TRBD2. The V and J ends lost 7 bases and 3 bases, in that order; junction bases with no gene match: 9. Germline CDR1 and CDR2: MNHEY and SMNVEV (reference sequence). The CDR3 sequence is 15 residues long.

The table lists this clone with a count of one. This sequence joins TRBV3-1 (or the pseudogene TRBV3-2) and TRBJ1-6, with 8 bases lining up with TRBD1. This CDR3 contains 15 residues. V trimming: 4 bases; J trimming: 4 bases; junction bases outside the gene matches: 3. CDR1 LGHDT and CDR2 YNNKEL come from the germline V gene (reference sequence). For the CDR3, the DNA is TGTGCCAGCAGCCCAGGGGGCAATTATAATTCACCCCTCCACTTT. This sequence encodes CASSPGGNYNSPLHF.

The CDR3 DNA reads as TGTGCCAGCAGTTCAACAGGGGGTTGGGCAGATACGCAGTATTTT. Protein product: CASSSTGGWADTQYF. The chain uses TRBV28 and TRBJ2-3; 8 nucleotides line up with TRBD1. Germline CDR1 reads MDHEN; CDR2 reads SYDVKM. V lost 4 bases, J lost 4 bases, and 7 bases stayed unmatched. This CDR3 is 15 amino acids long.

This chain links TRBV10-3 with TRBJ1-5; 8 bases align to TRBD1. Looked up from germline, CDR1 is ENHRY and CDR2 is SYGVKD. The CDR3 extends over 15 amino acids. Trimming took 8 bases from V and 0 from J; bases not matched to a gene: 6. The CDR3 here is CAIGTGPDSNQPQHF. CDR3 in DNA: TGTGCCATCGGGACAGGCCCCGATAGCAATCAGCCCCAGCATTTT.